The 25 T cell receptor beta chains listed next were all sequenced from one sample in a study of Ad26.COV2.S vaccination and SARS-CoV-2 variants. TCRdb keeps only in-frame clones here, not all; method: immunoSEQ multiplex PCR. Of tens of thousands of clones listed, 82% are singletons. This sample comprised peripheral blood, obtained after recovery from COVID-19. The receptors come from a human donor who had recovered from COVID-19.

The chain links TRBV15 to TRBJ2-7, with a weak D call TRBD1 (5 bases). The V gene lost 3 bases and the J gene lost 0 bases, with 9 bases spanning the gap. CDR3 size: 14 residues. Per the germline V gene, CDR1 is LNHNV and CDR2 is YYDKDF (reference sequence). CDR3 bases: TGTGCCACCAGCAGGCACAGGTCCTCCTACGAGCAGTACTTC. Encoded protein: CATSRHRSSYEQYF.

This clone has just a few counts. The CDR3 region is CAISELPHNYGYTF. The CDR3 DNA reads as TGTGCCATCAGTGAACTCCCGCATAACTATGGCTACACCTTC. The V gene is TRBV10-3, the J gene TRBJ1-2, with unresolved D. Germline CDR1 reads ENHRY; CDR2 reads SYGVKD. The V end was cut by 3 bases, the J end by 1 base, with 9 bases between. The CDR3 is 14 amino acids.

This clone was seen just once. J is TRBJ2-1 and V is TRBV19, with D perhaps TRBD2 (6 bases). V was clipped by 6 bases and J by 5 bases, with 14 bases between them. Germline CDR1 is LNHDA and CDR2 is SQIVND (reference sequence). CDR3 size: 14 residues. The CDR3 region is CASRLRTTDNEQFF. DNA for the CDR3: TGTGCCAGTAGATTAAGGACTACCGACAATGAGCAGTTCTTC.

In regard to this clone: One end of the junction is discordant with germline, which a read error may explain. The chain is built from TRBV6-5 and TRBJ1-5; perhaps TRBD1 as D (5 bases). This CDR3 region has 15 residues. Germline V CDR1 and CDR2: MNHEY, SVGAGI. The CDR3 sequence is CASSPNVRGGQPRHF. DNA of the CDR3: TGTGCCAGCAGTCCAAACGTAAGGGGAGGTCAGCCCCGGCATTTT.

The chain joins TRBV4-1 to TRBJ1-1, with a weak D call TRBD1 (6 bases). V lost 4 bases and J 4 bases, leaving 19 bases between the germline ends. This CDR3 spans 16 amino acids. Germline CDR1 and CDR2: MGHRA and YSYEKL. In DNA form, the CDR3 reads TGCGCCAGCAGCCTGTTCAAGGGGGAGGGGAGCACTGAAGCTTTCTTT. It yields the protein CASSLFKGEGSTEAFF.

The chain combines TRBV6-5 with TRBJ1-1; tentatively, D is TRBD1 (6 bases). Germline CDR1 MNHEY, CDR2 SVGAGI. This CDR3 region has 16 residues. V was shortened by 3 bases and J by 0 bases, with 14 bases between the two germline ends. The CDR3 nucleotides are TGTGCCAGCAGTTATGACGCGGGGGCTGTGAACACTGAAGCTTTCTTT. This encodes CASSYDAGAVNTEAFF.

This clone was detected a few times. This chain joins TRBV28 and TRBJ2-1; TRBD1 matches at 7 bases. Germline-derived CDR1 and CDR2 are MDHEN and SYDVKM. The CDR3 runs 12 residues. V was clipped by 6 bases and J by 8 bases; unmatched bases: 4. The CDR3 protein is CASRGDRHEQFF. The DNA for the CDR3 is TGTGCCAGCAGAGGGGACAGACATGAGCAGTTCTTC.

The CDR3, as DNA: TGTGCCAGCAGTTTAGACAGGGTATTAGAAAAACTGTTTTTT. It yields the protein CASSLDRVLEKLFF. The chain has TRBV28 and TRBJ1-4; 7 bases match TRBD1. Trimming removed 2 bases from V and 8 bases from J; junction bases left unmatched: 5. Germline V CDR1 and CDR2: MDHEN, SYDVKM. The CDR3 has 14 residues.

DNA of the CDR3: TGTGCCATCAGTGAGAGGGGGCGGGATGAAGCTTTCTTT. It yields the protein CAISERGRDEAFF. The rearrangement links TRBV10-3 to TRBJ1-1; TRBD1 matches 7 bases. J gave up 7 bases and V 2 bases, and 4 bases lay outside the gene matches. Looked up from germline, CDR1 is ENHRY and CDR2 is SYGVKD. This CDR3 contains 13 residues.

The genes are TRBV11-2 and TRBJ2-7; TRBD2 aligns across 13 bases. The CDR3 covers 13 residues. Germline V gene lookup returns CDR1 SGHAT and CDR2 FQNNGV. V lost 5 bases and J lost 6; bases outside the gene matches: 1. CDR3 nucleotide sequence: TGTGCCAGCAGCACTAGCGGGGGGGGCGAGCAGTACTTC. Translating gives CASSTSGGGEQYF.

V is TRBV28 and J is TRBJ1-1; D gene unclear. This CDR3 is 12 amino acids long. Germline assignment: CDR1 MDHEN and CDR2 SYDVKM. Trimming removed 5 bases at V and 7 bases at J, with 11 bases between. The CDR3 loop is CASSGLAFEAFF. Here the CDR3 DNA reads TGTGCCAGCAGTGGATTGGCCTTTGAAGCTTTCTTT.

The rearrangement uses TRBV10-2 and TRBJ2-7, with D possibly called TRBD1 or TRBD2 (6 bases each). This CDR3 is built from 15 residues. V was clipped by 7 bases and J by 2 bases, with 18 bases between them. Germline values: CDR1 WSHSY, CDR2 SAAADI. This CDR3 reads CASKVAGHPTYEQYF. CDR3 DNA sequence: TGCGCCAGCAAAGTTGCGGGACACCCGACCTACGAGCAGTACTTC.

The chain joins TRBV28 to TRBJ2-3; 10 positions match TRBD2. With 2 bases clipped from V and 0 bases from J, the junction kept 14 bases outside the gene matches. CDR3 size: 20 residues. Germline V gene data show CDR1 as MDHEN and CDR2 as SYDVKM. CDR3 nucleotides: TGTGCCAGCAGTTTAGTTGGTGTAGCGGGAGGAGGGTGGAGCACAGATACGCAGTATTTT. The encoded protein is CASSLVGVAGGGWSTDTQYF.

This clone has a handful of counts. The rearrangement links TRBV13 to TRBJ1-3; 9 bases agree with TRBD1. This CDR3 is 15 amino acids long. CDR1 PRHDT and CDR2 FYEKMQ come from the germline V gene (reference sequence). Losses at the gene ends were 5 bases for V and 7 bases for J; bases not matched to a gene: 9. The CDR3 region is CASSPLGTGRNTIYF. As DNA, the CDR3 is TGTGCCAGCAGCCCCCTGGGGACAGGGAGGAACACCATATATTTT.

The chain employs TRBV13 and TRBJ1-2, with 11 bases fitting TRBD1. This CDR3 comprises 17 residues. J was trimmed by 0 bases and V by 4 bases; bases with no gene match: 7. Germline lookup yields CDR1 PRHDT and CDR2 FYEKMQ (reference sequence). CDR3 sequence reads: CASSSGTGGLTNYGYTF. DNA for the CDR3: TGTGCCAGCAGCTCCGGGACAGGGGGTCTTACTAACTATGGCTACACCTTC. Filled out from reference TRBV13 and TRBJ1-2, the complete variable domain reads AAGVIQSPRHLIKEKRETATLKCYPIPRHDTVYWYQQGPGQDPQFLISFYEKMQSDKGSIPDRFSAQQFSDYHSELNMSSLELGDSALYFCASSSGTGGLTNYGYTFGSGTRLTVV.

The V and J genes are TRBV5-4 and TRBJ2-5; 9 bases are shared with TRBD2. With V trimmed by 4 bases and J by 2 bases, 12 bases remained unmatched. The CDR3 is 17 amino acids. Germline CDR1 SGHNT, CDR2 YYREEE (reference sequence). The CDR3 reads CASSPRLASGTQETQYF. As DNA, the CDR3 is TGTGCCAGCAGCCCGAGGTTGGCTAGCGGGACGCAAGAGACCCAGTACTTC.

V usage is TRBV28 and J usage is TRBJ1-2; 8 nucleotides agree with TRBD1. The germline V gene encodes CDR1 MDHEN and CDR2 SYDVKM. V lost 5 bases and J lost 5; bases outside the gene matches: 13. The CDR3 contains 16 residues. Here the CDR3 DNA reads TGTGCCAGCAGTGGGCCTTTACAGGGGGGGGTGTATGGCTACACCTTC. This sequence encodes CASSGPLQGGVYGYTF.

This chain links TRBV27 with TRBJ2-3; the D is unclear. Germline lookup yields CDR1 MNHEY and CDR2 SMNVEV (reference sequence). The CDR3 contains 17 residues. Trimming pared 3 bases from V and 0 bases from J, leaving 16 bases between. The CDR3 region is CASSFRRTPTSTDTQYF. In DNA, the CDR3 is TGTGCCAGCAGTTTCAGGAGAACCCCTACTAGCACAGATACGCAGTATTTT.

The rearrangement uses TRBV6-1 and TRBJ2-2; TRBD1 matches at 8 bases. CDR1 is MNHNS, CDR2 SASEGT, per germline. CDR3 length equals 19 residues. V dropped 2 bases and J dropped 7; count of bases not matched to a gene: 18. CDR3 amino acids: CASSERGDTGGPPGGELFF. The CDR3 DNA follows: TGTGCCAGCAGTGAACGCGGGGATACAGGGGGACCCCCCGGCGGGGAGCTGTTTTTT.

V is TRBV9 and J is TRBJ1-5; 8 nucleotides align to TRBD1. CDR1 and CDR2 from the germline V gene are SGDLS and YYNGEE. The CDR3 extends over 14 amino acids. V shed 2 bases, J shed 5 bases, and the junction held 3 bases outside the gene matches. CDR3 nucleotides: TGTGCCAGCAGCGTGTCAGGGGGCCATCAGCCCCAGCATTTT. This gives the protein CASSVSGGHQPQHF.

This clone has only a few counts. The chain couples TRBV29-1 to TRBJ2-3; 7 bases agree with TRBD1. V lost 4 bases to trimming and J lost 1 base; unmatched junction nucleotides: 5. The CDR3 spans 14 residues. CDR1 is SQVTM, CDR2 ANQGSEA, per germline. Here the CDR3 DNA reads TGCAGCGTTGGGGGGACAGTGCGCACAGATACGCAGTATTTT. Protein: CSVGGTVRTDTQYF.

The V call is TRBV24-1, the J call TRBJ2-1; D is uncertain. The length of the CDR3 is 13 residues. Trimming left V 3 bases short and J 4 bases short, with 6 bases between. The germline V gene encodes CDR1 KGHDR and CDR2 SFDVKD. In DNA form, the CDR3 reads TGTGCCACCAGTGATATGAGTTACAATGAGCAGTTCTTC. The encoded protein is CATSDMSYNEQFF.

The chain uses TRBV5-1 and TRBJ2-3; TRBD2 aligns across 7 bases. This CDR3 is 16 amino acids long. CDR1 SGHRS and CDR2 YFSETQ come from the germline V gene. After removal of 0 bases from V and 2 bases from J, the junction contained 6 bases not matched to a gene. The CDR3 nucleotides read TGCGCCAGCAGCTTGGGGAACGGGAGGACCACAGATACGCAGTATTTT. Translated: CASSLGNGRTTDTQYF.

The chain links TRBV11-2 to TRBJ1-1, with TRBD1 identical over 7 bases. CDR3 size: 15 residues. J lost 3 bases, V lost 4 bases, and 8 bases had no gene match. Looked up from germline, CDR1 is SGHAT and CDR2 is FQNNGV. The CDR3 is CASSSYRGKDTEAFF. The DNA for the CDR3 is TGTGCCAGCAGCTCCTACAGGGGAAAGGACACTGAAGCTTTCTTT.

The genes are TRBV5-4 and TRBJ2-2; TRBD2 matches at 8 bases. V dropped 6 bases and J dropped 1; count of bases not matched to a gene: 8. Germline V CDR1 and CDR2: SGHNT, YYREEE (reference sequence). The CDR3 extends over 16 amino acids. The CDR3 reads CASTSQAGGNTGELFF. Written as DNA, the CDR3 is TGTGCCAGCACAAGTCAGGCGGGGGGGAACACCGGGGAGCTGTTTTTT.